This TCR beta chain was captured by sequencing in a study of vaccination effects on CD4 cells after COVID-19. Overall study results and limits: Infection-derived and vaccine-derived clones contracted markedly late after vaccination.

The authors isolated CD4+ T cells after about eleven days of culture. Every participant took two doses of the BNT162b2 or mRNA-1273 vaccine. TCRdb's copy holds only in-frame clones and misses some; the assay was immunoSEQ multiplex PCR. The sample lists approximately 74,000 clones; roughly 73% were seen once. On this clone: Its antigen is as yet unknown.

CDR3 size: 15 residues. Trimming removed 6 bases at V and 5 bases at J, with 19 bases between. The germline gives CDR1 MNHEY, CDR2 SVGAGI. The source of this sequence is a human donor who received a COVID-19 vaccine. Sample: CD4+ T cells from PBMCs cultured without peptide, taken after COVID-19 vaccination. The rearrangement joins TRBV6-5 to TRBJ2-5; either TRBD1 or TRBD2 may fit D (5 bases each). The CDR3 reads CASSRSRGARETQYF. The CDR3 nucleotides read TGTGCCAGCAGCCGCTCCCGAGGGGCCAGGGAGACCCAGTACTTC.